These 11 T cell receptor beta chains share one sample of origin, sequenced in a study of shared clonotypes between healthy human individuals. TCRdb keeps only in-frame clones here, not all; method: immunoSEQ multiplex PCR. The sample holds millions of clones; over 85% are singletons and the top ten take roughly 0.13%. Material: naive CD4+ T cells sorted from blood. Subset specified: CD45RA+ positively selected. The receptors come from a man aged 18 to 29 in good health.

For this clone: Distinct nucleotide sequences in the sample also encode this CDR3. The rearrangement joins TRBV6-1 to TRBJ1-5; 7 bases fit TRBD1. CDR1 is MNHNS, CDR2 SASEGT, per germline. J lost 3 bases, V lost 3 bases, and 5 bases had no gene match. CDR3 length: 15 residues. The CDR3 is CASSEGTANNQPQHF. The CDR3 DNA reads TGTGCCAGCAGTGAGGGGACAGCTAACAATCAGCCCCAGCATTTT.

The gene calls are TRBV28 and TRBJ1-1; no firm D call. Trimming removed 5 bases from V and 2 bases from J, with 9 bases in between. The CDR3 sequence is 13 residues long. The germline gives CDR1 MDHEN, CDR2 SYDVKM. This CDR3 is CASSPQINTEAFF. The CDR3 bases are TGTGCCAGCAGTCCGCAGATCAACACTGAAGCTTTCTTT.

CDR3 in amino acids: CASSLDDYEQYF. DNA of the CDR3: TGTGCCAGCAGCTTAGACGACTACGAGCAGTACTTC. The V gene is TRBV11-2, the J gene TRBJ2-7; D not certain. The CDR3 loop spans 12 amino acids. Germline values: CDR1 SGHAT, CDR2 FQNNGV. V was trimmed by 0 bases and J by 3 bases, leaving 3 bases between them.

The chain uses TRBV7-8 and TRBJ1-2; TRBD1 agrees at 7 bases. V was pared by 1 base and J by 0 bases, with 8 bases of the junction left unmatched. CDR1 and CDR2 from the germline V gene are SGHVS and FQNEAQ. The CDR3 is 17 amino acids. CDR3 sequence (DNA): TGTGCCAGCAGCTTAGATACAGGGGCAGGAGCTAACTATGGCTACACCTTC. Translated, it gives CASSLDTGAGANYGYTF.

The chain carries TRBV6-6 and TRBJ2-1, with D maybe TRBD2 (5 bases). CDR1 MNHNY and CDR2 SVGAGI come from the germline V gene (reference sequence). V lost 7 bases to trimming and J lost 2 bases, with 12 bases between them. This CDR3 contains 14 residues. The CDR3 here is CASTPGSTYNEQFF. The CDR3 DNA sequence: TGTGCCAGCACCCCTGGGAGCACCTACAATGAGCAGTTCTTC.

This clone was counted between two and nine times. J is TRBJ1-1 and V is TRBV6-1; D gene unclear. CDR1 is MNHNS, CDR2 SASEGT, per germline. This CDR3 has 12 residues. With 2 bases removed from V and 3 bases from J, the gap between germline ends came to 4 bases. CDR3 nucleotide sequence: TGTGCCAGCAGTGAAAGTGACACTGAAGCTTTCTTT. This gives the protein CASSESDTEAFF.

The chain combines TRBV7-2 with TRBJ1-2, with D maybe TRBD1 (6 bases). V dropped 3 bases and J dropped 0 bases, with 17 bases sitting between them. The CDR3 is made up of 17 amino acids. Germline CDR1 SGHTA, CDR2 FQGNSA. Written as DNA, the CDR3 is TGTGCCAGCAGCTTTGGACAGATTAGGCTAACTAACTATGGCTACACCTTC. Its protein is CASSFGQIRLTNYGYTF.

The chain is built from TRBV7-2 and TRBJ2-7, with a possible D match to TRBD1 (5 bases). The CDR3 has 16 amino acids. Germline-derived CDR1 and CDR2 are SGHTA and FQGNSA. V lost 0 bases, J lost 0 bases, and 12 bases lay in between. CDR3 coding DNA: TGTGCCAGCAGCTTAGCACCAGGCACAGGCTCCTACGAGCAGTACTTC. Encoded protein: CASSLAPGTGSYEQYF.

The chain is built from TRBV6-4 and TRBJ2-1; no clear D. Trimming shortened V by 0 bases and J by 10 bases, and 10 bases separated the two germline ends. From germline, CDR1 is MRHNA and CDR2 SNTAGT. This CDR3 is built from 13 residues. The CDR3 region is CASSDSGFREQFF. The DNA for the CDR3 is TGTGCCAGCAGTGACTCCGGCTTTCGGGAGCAGTTCTTC.

The chain has TRBV7-9 and TRBJ1-6; no reliable D call. Germline assignment: CDR1 SEHNR and CDR2 FQNEAQ (reference sequence). V was trimmed by 5 bases and J by 6 bases, leaving 8 bases between them. The CDR3 runs to 13 residues. CDR3 in amino acids: CASSVAGNSPLHF. The CDR3 nucleotides are TGTGCCAGCAGCGTGGCTGGTAATTCACCCCTCCACTTT. Drawing the rest from reference TRBV7-9 and TRBJ1-6, the complete variable domain is DTGVSQNPRHKITKRGQNVTFRCDPISEHNRLYWYRQTLGQGPEFLTYFQNEAQLEKSRLLSDRFSAERPKGSFSTLEIQRTEQGDSAMYLCASSVAGNSPLHFGNGTRLTVT.

The chain links TRBV10-3 to TRBJ1-3; the D gene is possibly TRBD1 (6 bases). The CDR3 totals 17 residues. Germline V gene data show CDR1 as ENHRY and CDR2 as SYGVKD. V shed 0 bases and J shed 2 bases, with 14 bases lying between them. The CDR3 protein is CAISESTNRDPGNTIYF. CDR3 nucleotide sequence: TGTGCCATCAGTGAGTCCACAAACAGGGATCCTGGAAACACCATATATTTT.